The rows below give T cell receptor beta chains drawn from one sample of a study of blood T cell repertoires in COVID-19. The repertoire was sequenced with immunoSEQ multiplex PCR; TCRdb's copy has only in-frame clones and lacks some. The sample carries around 170,000 clones, about 81% recorded once. Sequencing was carried out using peripheral blood. These TCRs come from a woman at least 80 years old with COVID-19, enrolled during active disease. Both conserved end residues are part of each CDR3. A D gene is named only where the DNA matches it firmly. The size field is filled for only some rows; it gives once, few, many or a size class.

V gene	CDR3 length	clone size	J gene	D gene	CDR3 DNA	CDR3 protein
TRBV27	10	NA	TRBJ2-3	NA	TGTGCCGGGGCTGCAGATACGCAGTATTTT	CAGAADTQYF
TRBV5-1	16	NA	TRBJ2-6	NA	TGCGCCAGCAGCCCGACAGGTGCCCCTGGGGCCAACGTCCTGACTTTC	CASSPTGAPGANVLTF
TRBV18	16	NA	TRBJ2-3	NA	TGTGCCAGCTCACCACCTACGGGGGGCCCCACAGATACGCAGTATTTT	CASSPPTGGPTDTQYF
TRBV11-3	14	NA	TRBJ2-7	TRBD1	TGTGCCAGCAGCCATCGGGACAGTCCCTACGAGCAGTACTTC	CASSHRDSPYEQYF
TRBV7-9	16	NA	TRBJ1-2	TRBD1	TGTGCCAGCAGCTTCGCTAACAGGGGAGTAATGGATGGCTACACCTTC	CASSFANRGVMDGYTF
TRBV11-3	15	NA	TRBJ2-3	TRBD2	TGTGCCAGCAGCTTAGGGTCCGGCGGGAGTTTGGCGCAGTATTTT	CASSLGSGGSLAQYF
TRBV29-1	14	NA	TRBJ2-7	TRBD1	TGCAGCGTTGAGGGACAGGGGGCGGTGGGCGAGCAGTACTTC	CSVEGQGAVGEQYF
TRBV5-1	15	NA	TRBJ2-1	NA	TGCGCCAGCAGCTCCTCCGGGACACTGTACAATGAGCAGTTCTTC	CASSSSGTLYNEQFF
TRBV5-1	16	few	TRBJ1-3	TRBD1	TGCGCCAGCAGCTTTCAGGGGGCCGGCTCTGGAAACACCATATATTTT	CASSFQGAGSGNTIYF
TRBV9	14	few	TRBJ2-3	NA	TGTGCCAGCAGCGGGAGCCAGCGGGCAGATACGCAGTATTTT	CASSGSQRADTQYF
TRBV7-9	12	NA	TRBJ1-2	NA	TGTGCCAGCAGCACCGACAGGAACGGCTACACCTTC	CASSTDRNGYTF
TRBV3-1/TRBV3-2	15	NA	TRBJ1-2	NA	TGTGCCAGCAGCCAGTTCGCAGGGGCCTCCGCCTTCCGCACCTTC	CASSQFAGASAFRTF
TRBV11-3	12	NA	TRBJ2-7	NA	TGTGCCAGCAGCTTAGATCCCCGCGAGCAGTACTTC	CASSLDPREQYF